Presented here are 5 T cell receptor beta chains from one specimen sequenced in a study of blood T cells in healthy people across ages. Using a J-beta primer mix together with a sample-barcoded 5' primer, a second PCR was run for roughly 7 to 11 cycles. Via MiXCR, TCRdb re-called the 5' RACE reads, giving one row per CDR3 protein. This sample has 1.5 million to 2 million distinct CDR3 sequences, with roughly 27% found just once. Sequencing was done on a sample of blood. The receptors were sampled from a woman in her twenties or thirties in good health.

A note on this clonotype: Being one base from a much bigger clone, this may be a read error. The chain has TRBV29-1 and TRBJ2-4, with D perhaps TRBD1 (6 bases). The CDR3 covers 15 residues. CDR1 is SQVTM and CDR2 is ANQGSEA in the germline V gene. Trimming cost V 3 bases and J 8 bases, with 20 bases left between them. This chain's CDR3 is CSVESPGRGWDIQYF. CDR3 in DNA: TGCAGCGTTGAGTCCCCGGGCAGGGGATGGGACATTCAGTACTTC.

The chain couples TRBV13 to TRBJ1-6; D is ambiguous. This CDR3 is 15 amino acids long. CDR1 and CDR2 from the germline V gene are PRHDT and FYEKMQ (reference sequence). The V gene lost 1 base and the J gene lost 14 bases, with 18 bases spanning the gap. CDR3 DNA: TGTGCCAGCAGCTTAGCCGGGCGAACGTGGGCTTCCCTCCACTTT. Residues: CASSLAGRTWASLHF. Full variable domain (outside the CDR3, taken from reference TRBV13 and TRBJ1-6): AAGVIQSPRHLIKEKRETATLKCYPIPRHDTVYWYQQGPGQDPQFLISFYEKMQSDKGSIPDRFSAQQFSDYHSELNMSSLELGDSALYFCASSLAGRTWASLHFGNGTRLTVT.

This clonotype has a count of ten or more. The J gene is TRBJ1-1, the V gene TRBV29-1; a weak D match, TRBD1 (6 bases). The V gene's germline CDR1 is SQVTM and CDR2 ANQGSEA. V was pared by 8 bases and J by 0 bases, with 7 bases between. The CDR3 runs 11 residues. The CDR3 is CSHRVNTEAFF. The DNA for the CDR3 is TGCAGCCACAGGGTGAACACTGAAGCTTTCTTT.

This clonotype was seen only a few times. CDR3 in DNA: TGTGCCAGCAGTTTAGCCCGACTAGCGGGAGAGCGCTACGAGCAGTACTTC. The encoded protein is CASSLARLAGERYEQYF. This chain connects TRBV12-3 or TRBV12-4 to TRBJ2-7; 12 nucleotides agree with TRBD2. The CDR3 contains 17 residues. J gave up 3 bases and V 0 bases, and 6 bases lay outside the gene matches.

This clonotype was counted ten times or more. The CDR3 is CASSLAHEQYF. The CDR3 DNA follows: TGCGCCAGCAGCTTGGCCCACGAGCAGTACTTC. The chain recombines TRBV5-1 with TRBJ2-7; D is ambiguous. The germline V gene has CDR1 SGHRS and CDR2 YFSETQ. Trimming shortened V by 0 bases and J by 5 bases, and 3 bases separated the two germline ends. The length of the CDR3 is 11 residues.